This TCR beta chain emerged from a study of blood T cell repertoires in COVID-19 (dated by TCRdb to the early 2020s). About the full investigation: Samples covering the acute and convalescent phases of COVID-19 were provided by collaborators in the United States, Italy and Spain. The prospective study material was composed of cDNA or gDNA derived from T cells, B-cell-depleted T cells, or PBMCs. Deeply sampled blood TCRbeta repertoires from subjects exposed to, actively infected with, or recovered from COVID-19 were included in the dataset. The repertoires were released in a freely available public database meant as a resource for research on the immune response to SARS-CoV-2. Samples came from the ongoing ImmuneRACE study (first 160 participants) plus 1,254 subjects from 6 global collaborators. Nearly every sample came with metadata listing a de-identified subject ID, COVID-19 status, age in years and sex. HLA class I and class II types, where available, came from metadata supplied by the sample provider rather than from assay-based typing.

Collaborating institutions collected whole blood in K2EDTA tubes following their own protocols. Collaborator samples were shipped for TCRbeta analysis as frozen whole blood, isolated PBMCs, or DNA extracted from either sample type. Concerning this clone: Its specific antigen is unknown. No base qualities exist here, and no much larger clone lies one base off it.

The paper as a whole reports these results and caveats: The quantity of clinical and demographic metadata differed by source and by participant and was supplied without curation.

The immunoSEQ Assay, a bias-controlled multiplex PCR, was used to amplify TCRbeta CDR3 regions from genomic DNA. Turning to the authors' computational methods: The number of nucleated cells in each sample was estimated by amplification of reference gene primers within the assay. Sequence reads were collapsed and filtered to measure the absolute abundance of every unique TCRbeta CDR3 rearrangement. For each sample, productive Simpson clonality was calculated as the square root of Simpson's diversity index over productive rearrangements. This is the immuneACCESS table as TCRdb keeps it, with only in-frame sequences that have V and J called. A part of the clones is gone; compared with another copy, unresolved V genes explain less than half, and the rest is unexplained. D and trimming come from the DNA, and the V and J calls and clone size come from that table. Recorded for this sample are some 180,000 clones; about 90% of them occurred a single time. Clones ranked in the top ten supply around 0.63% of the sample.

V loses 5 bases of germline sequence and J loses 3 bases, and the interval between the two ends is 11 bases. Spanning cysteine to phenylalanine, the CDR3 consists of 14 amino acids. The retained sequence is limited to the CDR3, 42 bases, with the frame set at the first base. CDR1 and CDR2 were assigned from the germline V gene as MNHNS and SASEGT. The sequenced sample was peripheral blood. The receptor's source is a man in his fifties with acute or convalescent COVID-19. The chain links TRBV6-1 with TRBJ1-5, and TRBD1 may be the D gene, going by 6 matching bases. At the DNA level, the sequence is TGTGCCAGCAGTTATAGGGACACCAATCAGCCCCAGCATTTT. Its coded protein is CASSYRDTNQPQHF.